This entry is about one T cell receptor beta chain. Its antigen is still unknown. This specimen comes from a study of T cell responses to AZD1222 COVID-19 vaccine. Study results and caveats: Most donors were white British, females outnumbered males, and clonal diversity was possibly underestimated. Seropositive status at baseline applied to only a handful of AZD1222 recipients. Increases in Spike-specific TCR breadth and depth were seen after two AZD1222 doses. In all cases, repertoires were sampled only after the peak T cell response.

Libraries were prepared by immunoSEQ multiplex PCR; TCRdb keeps only in-frame clonotypes and omits some of them. The table records about 150,000 clones, 91% of them present only once. Deletions cut 5 bases from V and 7 bases from J, with 14 bases between. The germline gives CDR1 WSHSY, CDR2 SAAADI. This CDR3 region has 13 residues. The material sequenced was peripheral blood, taken 28 days after the second dose of the MenACWY control vaccine. The chain uses TRBV10-2 and TRBJ1-2; D gene unclear. This sequence was found in an adult who received the MenACWY meningococcal vaccine as a control. CDR3 amino acids: CASSPTALGGYTF. Here the CDR3 DNA reads TGCGCCAGCAGTCCTACCGCGCTGGGTGGCTACACCTTC.